This TCR beta chain was sequenced for a study of T cell responses to AZD1222 COVID-19 vaccine. Germline assignment: CDR1 SGDLS and CDR2 YYNGEE. This CDR3 spans 15 amino acids. Unmatched junction bases numbered 8, after V lost 0 bases and J lost 7 bases. To note about this clone: Its antigen is unidentified.

Broader study findings: The breadth and depth of Spike-specific TCRs increased once two AZD1222 doses had been given. Possibly, clonal diversity was underestimated; donors were largely white British and included more females. The reported proportion of spike-specific TCRs targeting unmutated variant regions was nearly half. Without day 14 samples, only post-peak T cell repertoires were studied.

The assay was immunoSEQ multiplex PCR, and TCRdb's table has in-frame clones only and misses some. The table lists 160,000 or so clones, 92% of them singletons. This specimen was peripheral blood, taken 28 days after the second AZD1222 dose. The clonotype was recovered from an adult who received the AZD1222 COVID-19 vaccine. V usage is TRBV9 and J usage is TRBJ1-2; 8 bases fit TRBD1. Here the CDR3 reads CASSVGGQARLGYTF. The CDR3 DNA reads as TGTGCCAGCAGCGTAGGGGGACAGGCCCGCCTTGGCTACACCTTC.